This T cell receptor beta chain appears in the sequencing data of a study of blood T cells in healthy people across ages. With a J-beta primer mix and a sample-barcoded 5' primer, a second PCR ran roughly 6 to 11 cycles. TCRdb redid the calling of the 5' RACE reads with MiXCR, one entry per CDR3 protein. The repertoire includes over 750,000 distinct CDR3 sequences, approximately 25% of them detected once, and 9% to 9.5% sits in the top ten. These data were also filed under a second study, of T cells of mothers and their children. As reported in that work: Samples were obtained from a few healthy Caucasian mothers and their six children. Related mother-child pairs showed slightly higher but non-significant overlap than unrelated pairs.

The sample consisted of blood. This receptor was obtained from a boy under 18 in good health.

The CDR3 region is CASSPTFEVPYFPKNIQYF. CDR3 DNA: TGCGCCAGCAGCCCGACCTTCGAGGTCCCCTATTTTCCCAAAAACATTCAGTACTTC. J is TRBJ2-4 and V is TRBV4-3, with D unclear. Deletions cut 4 bases from V and 2 bases from J, with 24 bases between. The germline V gene has CDR1 LGHNA and CDR2 YSLEER. The CDR3 contains 19 residues.